The T cell receptor beta chain under discussion was sequenced for a study of tumor-infiltrating lymphocytes in primary liver carcinoma. Study-wide results and caveats: Against blood, tumors held a significantly higher top-250-clone fraction (p = 0.039).

In its sample, this clonotype was seen once. Its antigen remains unknown. One end of the junction fails to match germline, which may point to a read error. Taking about 19-31 mg of unsorted bulk tissue, the authors co-extracted RNA and DNA. The template, roughly 510 ng total RNA, yielded TCR beta cDNA made with a constant-region primer. Three rounds of nested multiplex PCR with slightly modified ARM-PCR produced TCR beta libraries. A C-beta reverse primer and TRBV1-TRBV30 forward primers served in each of the first two PCR rounds, at 9 to 11 cycles apiece. One entry per CDR3 protein results from TCRdb running MiXCR on the multiplex PCR reads. The sample has about 35,000 distinct CDR3 sequences; approximately 73% are singletons. The CDR3 is made up of 13 amino acids. Germline CDR1 and CDR2: MNHEY and SMNVEV (reference sequence).

V usage is TRBV27 and J usage is TRBJ2-1; D might be TRBD1 (6 bases). Sequenced material: liver tumor tissue from sampling region 4. Indicated subset: tumor region T4, right-lateral pole. The clonotype comes from a man aged 35 to 55 with primary liver carcinoma and hepatitis B virus infection. The CDR3: CANSLDRIGEQFF. The CDR3 nucleotides are TGTGCCAACAGTCTAGACAGGATCGGCGAGCAGTTCTTC.